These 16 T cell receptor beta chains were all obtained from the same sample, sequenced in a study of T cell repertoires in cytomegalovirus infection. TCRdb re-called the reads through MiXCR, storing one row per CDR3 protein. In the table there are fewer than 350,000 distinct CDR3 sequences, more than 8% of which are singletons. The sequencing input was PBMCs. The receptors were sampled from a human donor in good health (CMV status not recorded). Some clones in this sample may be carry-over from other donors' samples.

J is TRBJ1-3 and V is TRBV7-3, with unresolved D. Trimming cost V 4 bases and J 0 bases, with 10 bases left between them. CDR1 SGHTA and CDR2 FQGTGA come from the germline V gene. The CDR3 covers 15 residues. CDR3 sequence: CASSSPTGSGNTIYF. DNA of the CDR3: TGTGCCAGCAGCTCCCCGACGGGCTCTGGAAACACCATATATTTT.

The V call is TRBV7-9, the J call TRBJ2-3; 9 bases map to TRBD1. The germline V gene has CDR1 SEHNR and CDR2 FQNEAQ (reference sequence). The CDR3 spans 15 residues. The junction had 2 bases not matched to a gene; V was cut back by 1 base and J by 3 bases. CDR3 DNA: TGTGCCAGCAGCTTAGGGGACAGGGAGACAGATACGCAGTATTTT. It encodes CASSLGDRETDTQYF.

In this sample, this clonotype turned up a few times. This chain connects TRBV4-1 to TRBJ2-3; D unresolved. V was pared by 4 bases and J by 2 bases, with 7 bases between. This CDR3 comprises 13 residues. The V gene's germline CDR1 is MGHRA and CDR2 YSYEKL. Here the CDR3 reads CASSPKLTDTQYF. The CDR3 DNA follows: TGCGCCAGCAGCCCCAAACTCACAGATACGCAGTATTTT.

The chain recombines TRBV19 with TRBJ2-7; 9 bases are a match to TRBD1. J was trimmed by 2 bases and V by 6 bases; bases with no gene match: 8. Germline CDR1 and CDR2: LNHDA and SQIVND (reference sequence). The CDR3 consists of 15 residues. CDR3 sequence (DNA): TGTGCCAGTAGCCAACGGACAGGGGACACCTACGAGCAGTACTTC. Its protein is CASSQRTGDTYEQYF. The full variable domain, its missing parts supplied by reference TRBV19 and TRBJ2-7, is DGGITQSPKYLFRKEGQNVTLSCEQNLNHDAMYWYRQDPGQGLRLIYYSQIVNDFQKGDIAEGYSVSREKKESFPLTVTSAQKNPTAFYLCASSQRTGDTYEQYFGPGTRLTVT.

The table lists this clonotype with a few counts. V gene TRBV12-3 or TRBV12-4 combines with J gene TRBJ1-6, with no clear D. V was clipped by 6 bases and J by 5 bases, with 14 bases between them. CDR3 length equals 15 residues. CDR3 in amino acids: CASSRSWADNSPLHF. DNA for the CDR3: TGTGCCAGCAGCCGGTCTTGGGCCGATAATTCACCCCTCCACTTT.

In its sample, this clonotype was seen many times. The CDR3 spells CASSGRDSYEQYF. The CDR3 nucleotides are TGTGCCAGCAGCGGCCGGGACTCCTACGAGCAGTACTTC. V is TRBV7-9 and J is TRBJ2-7; D is perhaps TRBD2 (5 bases). CDR3 length: 13 amino acids. Germline lookup yields CDR1 SEHNR and CDR2 FQNEAQ (reference sequence). V shed 5 bases and J shed 0 bases, with 8 bases lying between them.

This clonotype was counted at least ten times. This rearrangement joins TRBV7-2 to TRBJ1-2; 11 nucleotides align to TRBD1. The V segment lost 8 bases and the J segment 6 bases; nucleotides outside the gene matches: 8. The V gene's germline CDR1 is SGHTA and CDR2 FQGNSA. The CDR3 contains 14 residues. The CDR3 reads CASGRDRGRDGYTF. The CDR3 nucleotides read TGTGCCAGCGGACGGGACAGGGGGAGAGATGGCTACACCTTC.

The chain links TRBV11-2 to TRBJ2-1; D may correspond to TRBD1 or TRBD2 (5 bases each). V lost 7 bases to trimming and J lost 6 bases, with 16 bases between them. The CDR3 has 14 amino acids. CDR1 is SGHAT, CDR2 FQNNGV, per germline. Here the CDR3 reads CASTRDPRGNEQFF. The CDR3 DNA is TGTGCCAGCACCCGGGACCCTCGAGGCAATGAGCAGTTCTTC.

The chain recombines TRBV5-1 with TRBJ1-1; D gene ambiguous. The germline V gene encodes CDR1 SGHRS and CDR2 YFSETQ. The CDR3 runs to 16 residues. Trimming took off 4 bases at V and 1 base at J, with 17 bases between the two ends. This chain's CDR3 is CASSNEGLKPNTEAFF. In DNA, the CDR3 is TGCGCCAGCAGCAACGAGGGTCTGAAACCGAACACTGAAGCTTTCTTT.

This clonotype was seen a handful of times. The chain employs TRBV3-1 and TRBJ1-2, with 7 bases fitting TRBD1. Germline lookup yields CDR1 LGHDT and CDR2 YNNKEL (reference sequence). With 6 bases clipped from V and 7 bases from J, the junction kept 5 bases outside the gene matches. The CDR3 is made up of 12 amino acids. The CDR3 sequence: CASRFSGGGYTF. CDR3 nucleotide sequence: TGTGCCAGCAGGTTTTCAGGGGGTGGCTACACCTTC.

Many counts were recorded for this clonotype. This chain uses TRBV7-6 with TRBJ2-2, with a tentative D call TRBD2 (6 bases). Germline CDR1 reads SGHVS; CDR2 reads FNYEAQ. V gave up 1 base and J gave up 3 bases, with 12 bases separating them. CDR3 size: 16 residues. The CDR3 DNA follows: TGTGCCAGCAGCTTAGAGGGAGGATCCGACACCGGGGAGCTGTTTTTT. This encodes CASSLEGGSDTGELFF.

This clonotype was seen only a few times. The chain's CDR3 is CASSLAGSLGNSEAFF. CDR3 coding DNA: TGTGCCAGTAGTTTGGCCGGCTCCCTGGGAAATTCTGAAGCTTTCTTT. The V gene is TRBV19, the J gene TRBJ1-1, with D hard to call. This CDR3 spans 16 amino acids. V was clipped by 5 bases and J by 6 bases, with 22 bases between them. Germline V gene sequence: CDR1 LNHDA, CDR2 SQIVND (reference sequence).

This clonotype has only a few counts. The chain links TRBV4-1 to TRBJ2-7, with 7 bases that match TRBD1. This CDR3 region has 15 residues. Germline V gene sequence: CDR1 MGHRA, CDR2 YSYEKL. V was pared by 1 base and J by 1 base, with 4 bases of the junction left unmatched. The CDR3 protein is CASSQGTGPSYEQYF. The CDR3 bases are TGCGCCAGCAGCCAAGGGACAGGACCATCCTACGAGCAGTACTTC.

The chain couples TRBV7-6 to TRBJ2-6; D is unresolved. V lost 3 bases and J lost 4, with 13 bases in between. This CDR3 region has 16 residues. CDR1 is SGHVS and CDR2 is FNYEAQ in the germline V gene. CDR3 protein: CASSLIRGSGANVLTF. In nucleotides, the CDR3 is TGTGCCAGCAGCTTGATTCGTGGATCCGGGGCCAACGTCCTGACTTTC.

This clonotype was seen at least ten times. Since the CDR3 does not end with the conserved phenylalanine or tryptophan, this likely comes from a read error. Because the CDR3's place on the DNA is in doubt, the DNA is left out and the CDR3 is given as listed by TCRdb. The CDR3 is CASSLTSGRAYYP. The chain links TRBV7-8 to TRBJ2-3; the table's D call TRBD2 went unverified against the DNA. Inclusive of both ends, the CDR3 amounts to 13 amino acids. Germline V gene sequence: CDR1 SGHVS, CDR2 FQNEAQ.

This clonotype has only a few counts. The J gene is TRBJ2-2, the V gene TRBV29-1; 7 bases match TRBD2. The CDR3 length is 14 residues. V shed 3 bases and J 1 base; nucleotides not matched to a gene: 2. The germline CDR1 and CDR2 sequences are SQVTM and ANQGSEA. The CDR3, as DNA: TGCAGCGTTGATACGGGGGGGAACACCGGGGAGCTGTTTTTT. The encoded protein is CSVDTGGNTGELFF.